Presented here are 30 T cell receptor beta chains from one specimen sequenced in a study of PD-L1 blockade in urothelial cancer. Described time point: pretreatment peripheral blood. The repertoire was sequenced with immunoSEQ multiplex PCR; TCRdb's copy has only in-frame clones and lacks some. This table has 40,000 to 50,000 clones, approximately 79% appearing once. This specimen consisted of PBMCs, obtained around atezolizumab (anti-PD-L1) treatment. All receptors derive from an older man with urothelial cancer.

The chain's CDR3 is CASSPSQGGTGELFF. CDR3 DNA sequence: TGTGCCAGCTCACCATCACAGGGTGGCACCGGGGAGCTGTTTTTT. The chain employs TRBV18 and TRBJ2-2; D might be TRBD1 (6 bases). The CDR3 runs to 15 residues. Germline CDR1 reads KGHSH; CDR2 reads LQKENI. Trimming cost V 2 bases and J 4 bases, with 11 bases left between them.

The chain couples TRBV19 to TRBJ2-5, with 11 bases that match TRBD2. The germline gives CDR1 LNHDA, CDR2 SQIVND (reference sequence). CDR3 length: 15 residues. Trimming cost V 5 bases and J 5 bases; bases outside gene matches: 7. Written as DNA, the CDR3 is TGTGCCAGTAGTTCTAGCGGGGGGTCCAGTGAGACCCAGTACTTC. It translates to CASSSSGGSSETQYF. The full variable domain, completed using reference TRBV19 and TRBJ2-5, is DGGITQSPKYLFRKEGQNVTLSCEQNLNHDAMYWYRQDPGQGLRLIYYSQIVNDFQKGDIAEGYSVSREKKESFPLTVTSAQKNPTAFYLCASSSSGGSSETQYFGPGTRLLVL.

The chain is built from TRBV7-3 and TRBJ2-3, with 9 bases matching TRBD2. Trimming cost V 1 base and J 4 bases; bases outside gene matches: 18. This CDR3 has 20 amino acids. Looked up from germline, CDR1 is SGHTA and CDR2 is FQGTGA. The CDR3 DNA is TGTGCCAGCAGCTTAAGAGGGTTGGGTGGAGCGGGAGGCAACGCAGATACGCAGTATTTT. Its protein product is CASSLRGLGGAGGNADTQYF.

The rearrangement links TRBV28 to TRBJ2-7, with 10 positions matching TRBD1. The CDR3 is 14 residues long. The junction had 5 bases not matched to a gene; V was cut back by 3 bases and J by 6 bases. CDR1 and CDR2 from the germline V gene are MDHEN and SYDVKM. The CDR3 bases are TGTGCCAGCAGTTTTTTGGACAGGGGGAGCGAGCAGTACTTC. This sequence encodes CASSFLDRGSEQYF.

The chain combines TRBV27 with TRBJ2-7; no clear D. Germline V gene data show CDR1 as MNHEY and CDR2 as SMNVEV (reference sequence). The length of the CDR3 is 11 residues. The V end was cut by 8 bases, the J end by 2 bases, with 7 bases between. The CDR3 is CASRGPYEQYF. DNA of the CDR3: TGTGCCAGCCGAGGCCCCTACGAGCAGTACTTC.

This clone was seen a single time. J is TRBJ2-7 and V is TRBV19; D remains ambiguous. Germline loops: CDR1 LNHDA, CDR2 SQIVND (reference sequence). The CDR3 covers 13 residues. V was shortened by 6 bases and J by 9 bases, with 18 bases between the two germline ends. The CDR3 nucleotides are TGTGCCAGTAGCTCAAAACCGACTTCGAGGCAGTACTTC. It codes for CASSSKPTSRQYF.

CDR3 nucleotide sequence: TGTGCCAGCAGCCCGACAGACGCTAACTATGGCTACACCTTC. This translates into CASSPTDANYGYTF. The chain is built from TRBV5-8 and TRBJ1-2, with TRBD1 as a possible D gene (5 bases). V was cut by 4 bases and J by 0 bases, with 10 bases left in between. Germline values: CDR1 SGHTS, CDR2 YDEGEE. This CDR3 has 14 amino acids.

The chain joins TRBV5-1 to TRBJ2-7; D is perhaps TRBD1 (6 bases). In germline, CDR1 is SGHRS, CDR2 YFSETQ. V was pared by 0 bases and J by 5 bases, with 9 bases between. The CDR3 runs to 13 residues. The DNA for the CDR3 is TGCGCCAGCAGCTTGGGGGACAAAAACGAGCAGTACTTC. It is translated as CASSLGDKNEQYF.

The chain carries TRBV28 and TRBJ1-5; 7 bases fit TRBD1. This CDR3 is 17 amino acids long. V lost 6 bases, J lost 4 bases, and 15 bases stayed unmatched. Germline lookup yields CDR1 MDHEN and CDR2 SYDVKM. Here the CDR3 reads CASSVGAREGANQPQHF. Here the CDR3 DNA reads TGTGCCAGCAGCGTGGGGGCCCGAGAGGGGGCGAATCAGCCCCAGCATTTT.

The chain employs TRBV9 and TRBJ2-2; possibly TRBD2 for D (6 bases). Germline V gene data show CDR1 as SGDLS and CDR2 as YYNGEE. The V end lost 0 bases, the J end lost 1 base, and 7 bases lay between the germline ends. CDR3 size: 15 residues. The CDR3 coding sequence is TGTGCCAGCAGCGTAGGGGGACTGAACACCGGGGAGCTGTTTTTT. Translated, it gives CASSVGGLNTGELFF.

The chain carries TRBV4-1 and TRBJ1-4, with D possibly TRBD1 on 6 matching bases. Trimming shortened V by 1 base and J by 8 bases, and 17 bases separated the two germline ends. The CDR3 extends over 16 amino acids. Germline-derived CDR1 and CDR2 are MGHRA and YSYEKL. This chain's CDR3 is CASSQARGGGGEKLFF. The CDR3 DNA reads as TGCGCCAGCAGCCAAGCCCGAGGGGGGGGCGGGGAAAAACTGTTTTTT.

The V call is TRBV6-1, the J call TRBJ2-5; 10 nucleotides line up with TRBD2. Germline CDR1 MNHNS, CDR2 SASEGT. The CDR3 sequence is 14 residues long. J lost 5 bases, V lost 5 bases, and 5 bases had no gene match. The CDR3 loop reads CASSPTSGVETQYF. The CDR3 DNA reads as TGTGCCAGCAGTCCTACTAGCGGGGTGGAGACCCAGTACTTC.

This clone was recorded only once. This rearrangement joins TRBV30 to TRBJ1-2, with D unresolved. The V and J ends lost 0 bases and 4 bases respectively, with 9 bases between them. The CDR3 has 13 residues. Germline loops: CDR1 GTSNPN, CDR2 SVGIG (reference sequence). The CDR3 coding sequence is TGTGCCTGGAGTGTACCGGCGGGCTATGGCTACACCTTC. It translates to CAWSVPAGYGYTF.

The chain combines TRBV5-5 with TRBJ1-2; possibly TRBD1 for D (5 bases). CDR1 SGHKS and CDR2 YYEKEE come from the germline V gene (reference sequence). Trimming pared 0 bases from V and 4 bases from J, leaving 16 bases between. This CDR3 is built from 16 residues. The CDR3 DNA is TGTGCCAGCAGCTTGGCCCCGACAGACCTCTCCTATGGCTACACCTTC. Translating it yields CASSLAPTDLSYGYTF.

The chain combines TRBV5-1 with TRBJ1-2, with 9 bases that match TRBD1. The length of the CDR3 is 16 residues. Germline V gene data show CDR1 as SGHRS and CDR2 as YFSETQ. The junction had 9 bases not matched to a gene; V was cut back by 2 bases and J by 4 bases. The CDR3, as DNA: TGCGCCAGCAGCTTACCCTCGACAGGGGGTACCTATGGCTACACCTTC. Residues: CASSLPSTGGTYGYTF.

The chain carries TRBV28 and TRBJ1-3; D uncertain. The CDR3 loop spans 11 amino acids. Germline V lookup: CDR1 MDHEN, CDR2 SYDVKM. V lost 8 bases to trimming and J lost 7 bases, with 9 bases between them. CDR3 region: CASGWRNTIYF. In nucleotides, the CDR3 is TGTGCCAGCGGGTGGCGGAACACCATATATTTT.

This CDR3 is CASRGQGKNTEAFF. CDR3 coding DNA: TGTGCCAGCAGAGGACAGGGGAAGAACACTGAAGCTTTCTTT. This chain links TRBV6-5 with TRBJ1-1; 9 nucleotides match TRBD1. The CDR3 is made up of 14 amino acids. Germline trimming cut 6 bases from V and 1 base from J; bases unmatched to any gene: 3. The germline V gene has CDR1 MNHEY and CDR2 SVGAGI.

V is TRBV21-1 and J is TRBJ1-2; TRBD1 is the table's D call, not checked against the DNA. TRBV21-1 is assigned pseudogene status. The CDR3 length is 14 residues. The CDR3 sequence: CASSTPQGPGGYTF. In DNA, the CDR3 is TGTGCCAGCAGCACCCCCCAGGGGCCCGGGGGCTACACCTTC.

The chain carries TRBV29-1 and TRBJ2-7; D is unclear. Germline V gene sequence: CDR1 SQVTM, CDR2 ANQGSEA. The germline V and J ends were trimmed by 4 bases and 0 bases, with 7 bases remaining between them. This CDR3 region has 12 residues. The CDR3 loop is CSVVSDSYEQYF. CDR3 DNA sequence: TGCAGCGTTGTGTCAGACTCCTACGAGCAGTACTTC.

The chain has TRBV18 and TRBJ2-5; D may be TRBD1 (5 bases). The germline V gene has CDR1 KGHSH and CDR2 LQKENI. Trimming stripped 4 bases from V and 4 bases from J, with 10 bases between. CDR3 size: 13 residues. The CDR3 DNA follows: TGTGCCAGCTCACTGGCAGGGCCAGAGACCCAGTACTTC. The encoded protein is CASSLAGPETQYF.

This clone was recorded once. The chain carries TRBV15 and TRBJ2-2, with D hard to call. The V and J ends lost 3 bases and 1 base respectively, with 18 bases between them. The CDR3 is 18 residues long. Germline assignment: CDR1 LNHNV and CDR2 YYDKDF (reference sequence). Written as DNA, the CDR3 is TGTGCCACCAGCAGTCCCGGGTCCACAAGGCGGAACACCGGGGAGCTGTTTTTT. It encodes CATSSPGSTRRNTGELFF.

CDR3: CSVERGGQGGYEQYF. The CDR3 DNA sequence: TGCAGCGTTGAAAGGGGGGGACAGGGGGGGTACGAGCAGTACTTC. The chain is built from TRBV29-1 and TRBJ2-7; 11 positions match TRBD1. CDR1 is SQVTM, CDR2 ANQGSEA, per germline. Trimming at V came to 2 bases and at J to 4 bases, leaving 7 bases not matched to a gene. The CDR3 runs 15 residues.

The chain carries TRBV5-5 and TRBJ2-2, with 8 bases aligning to TRBD1. CDR1 is SGHKS, CDR2 YYEKEE, per germline (reference sequence). This CDR3 comprises 16 residues. Trimming removed 4 bases from V and 7 bases from J; junction bases left unmatched: 12. The CDR3 sequence is CASSKGQGPAVGELFF. CDR3 DNA: TGTGCCAGCAGCAAAGGACAGGGACCGGCAGTCGGGGAGCTGTTTTTT.

Here the CDR3 reads CASSLRVSGQLYEQYF. For the CDR3, the DNA is TGTGCCAGCAGTTTAAGGGTTAGTGGACAGCTCTACGAGCAGTACTTC. The rearrangement links TRBV28 to TRBJ2-7, with a possible D match to TRBD1 (6 bases). Germline V gene data show CDR1 as MDHEN and CDR2 as SYDVKM. The V gene lost 2 bases and the J gene lost 3 bases, with 17 bases spanning the gap. The CDR3 length is 16 residues.

The chain employs TRBV7-9 and TRBJ2-7; 8 bases align to TRBD2. This CDR3 has 14 amino acids. V shed 3 bases and J 2 bases; nucleotides not matched to a gene: 3. The germline gives CDR1 SEHNR, CDR2 FQNEAQ (reference sequence). CDR3 protein: CASSLGLEPYEQYF. CDR3 bases: TGTGCCAGCAGCTTGGGACTAGAACCCTACGAGCAGTACTTC.

The chain links TRBV19 to TRBJ1-2; 10 nucleotides align to TRBD1. The junction had 9 bases not matched to a gene; V was cut back by 7 bases and J by 4 bases. CDR1 and CDR2 from the germline V gene are LNHDA and SQIVND (reference sequence). CDR3 length equals 15 residues. The CDR3 DNA is TGTGCCAGTAACCCTTCTTGGGACAGGGGCTATGGCTACACCTTC. Protein: CASNPSWDRGYGYTF.

This chain joins TRBV29-1 and TRBJ2-4; 7 bases map to TRBD2. V lost 6 bases and J lost 5; bases outside the gene matches: 7. There are 13 residues in the CDR3. The V gene's germline CDR1 is SQVTM and CDR2 ANQGSEA. CDR3 nucleotide sequence: TGCAGCGTGGAACTAGCGACCGAAAACATTCAGTACTTC. It specifies CSVELATENIQYF.

The V and J genes are TRBV6-1 and TRBJ2-4, with 9 bases that match TRBD1. Trimming took 8 bases from V and 3 from J; bases not matched to a gene: 2. The CDR3 has 13 residues. Per germline, CDR1 MNHNS and CDR2 SASEGT. The CDR3 region has the DNA TGTGCCAGCGGGGACAGGGTCAAAAACATTCAGTACTTC. It specifies CASGDRVKNIQYF.

CDR3 nucleotides: TGTGCCAGCACGACAGGTGCAATGAACACTGAAGCTTTCTTT. This translates into CASTTGAMNTEAFF. V is TRBV2 and J is TRBJ1-1; possible D gene TRBD1, 6 bases. Trimming cost V 7 bases and J 0 bases, with 12 bases left between them. Germline loops: CDR1 SNHLY, CDR2 FYNNEI. The length of the CDR3 is 14 residues.

The CDR3 DNA is TGCGCCAGCAGCTTATCTAGCCGAGGATGGAATGAGCAGTTCTTC. It encodes CASSLSSRGWNEQFF. This sequence joins TRBV5-1 and TRBJ2-1, with D possibly being TRBD2 (5 bases). The CDR3 spans 15 residues. Per germline, CDR1 SGHRS and CDR2 YFSETQ. Trimming took 2 bases from V and 7 from J, leaving 16 bases between them.